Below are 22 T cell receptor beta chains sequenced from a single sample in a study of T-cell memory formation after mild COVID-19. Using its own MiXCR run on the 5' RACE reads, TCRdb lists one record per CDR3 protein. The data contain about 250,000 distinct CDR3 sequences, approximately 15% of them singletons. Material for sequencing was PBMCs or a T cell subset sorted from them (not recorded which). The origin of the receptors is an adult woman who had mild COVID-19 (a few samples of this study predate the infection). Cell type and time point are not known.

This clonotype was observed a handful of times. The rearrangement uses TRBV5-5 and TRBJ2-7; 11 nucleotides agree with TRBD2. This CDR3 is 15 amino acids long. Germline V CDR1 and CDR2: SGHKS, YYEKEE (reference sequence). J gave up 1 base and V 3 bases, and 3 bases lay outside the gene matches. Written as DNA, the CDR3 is TGTGCCAGCAGCTACCTAGCGGGAGGTTCCTACGAGCAGTACTTC. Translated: CASSYLAGGSYEQYF. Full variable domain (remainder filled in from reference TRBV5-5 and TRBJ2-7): DAGVTQSPTHLIKTRGQQVTLRCSPISGHKSVSWYQQVLGQGPQFIFQYYEKEERGRGNFPDRFSARQFPNYSSELNVNALLLGDSALYLCASSYLAGGSYEQYFGPGTRLTVT.

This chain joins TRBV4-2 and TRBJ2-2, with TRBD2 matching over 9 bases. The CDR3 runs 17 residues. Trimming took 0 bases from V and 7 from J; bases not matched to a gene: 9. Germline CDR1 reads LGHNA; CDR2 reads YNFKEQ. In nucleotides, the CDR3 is TGTGCCAGCAGCCAAGACACGGCGGGGGGGCTGATCGGGGAGCTGTTTTTT. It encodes CASSQDTAGGLIGELFF.

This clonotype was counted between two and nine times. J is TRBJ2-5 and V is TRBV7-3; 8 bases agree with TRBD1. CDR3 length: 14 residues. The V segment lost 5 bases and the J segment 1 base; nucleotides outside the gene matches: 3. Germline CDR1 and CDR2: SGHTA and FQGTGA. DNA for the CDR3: TGTGCCAGCAGCCATGGACAGGGCCAAGAGACCCAGTACTTC. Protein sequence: CASSHGQGQETQYF.

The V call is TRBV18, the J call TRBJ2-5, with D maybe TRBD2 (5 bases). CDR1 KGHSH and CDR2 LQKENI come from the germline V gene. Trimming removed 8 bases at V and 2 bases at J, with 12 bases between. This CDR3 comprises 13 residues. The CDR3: CASKPGIQETQYF. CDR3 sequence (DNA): TGTGCCAGCAAACCGGGAATTCAAGAGACCCAGTACTTC.

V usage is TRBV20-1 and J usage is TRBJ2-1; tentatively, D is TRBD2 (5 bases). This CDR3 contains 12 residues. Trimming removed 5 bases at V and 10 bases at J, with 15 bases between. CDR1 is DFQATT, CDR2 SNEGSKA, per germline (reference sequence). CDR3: CSAGGEFREQFF. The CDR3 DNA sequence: TGCAGTGCTGGTGGGGAGTTCCGGGAGCAGTTCTTC.

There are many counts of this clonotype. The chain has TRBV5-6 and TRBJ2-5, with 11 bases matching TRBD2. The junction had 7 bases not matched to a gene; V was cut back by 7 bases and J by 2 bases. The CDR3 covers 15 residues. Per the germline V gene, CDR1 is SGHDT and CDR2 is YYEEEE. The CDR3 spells CASLVAGGPQETQYF. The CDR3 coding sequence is TGTGCCAGCCTTGTAGCGGGGGGGCCTCAAGAGACCCAGTACTTC.

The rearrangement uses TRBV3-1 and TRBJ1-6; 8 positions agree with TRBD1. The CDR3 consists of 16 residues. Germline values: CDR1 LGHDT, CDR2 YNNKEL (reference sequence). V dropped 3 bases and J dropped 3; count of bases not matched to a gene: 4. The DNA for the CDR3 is TGTGCCAGCAGCCATTACACAGGGGGCTATAATTCACCCCTCCACTTT. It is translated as CASSHYTGGYNSPLHF.

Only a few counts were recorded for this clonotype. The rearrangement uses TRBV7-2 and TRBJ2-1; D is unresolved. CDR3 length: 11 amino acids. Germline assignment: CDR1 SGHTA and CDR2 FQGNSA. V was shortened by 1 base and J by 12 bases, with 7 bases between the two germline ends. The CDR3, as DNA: TGTGCCAGCAGCTTAGACAGACCGCAGTTCTTC. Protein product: CASSLDRPQFF.

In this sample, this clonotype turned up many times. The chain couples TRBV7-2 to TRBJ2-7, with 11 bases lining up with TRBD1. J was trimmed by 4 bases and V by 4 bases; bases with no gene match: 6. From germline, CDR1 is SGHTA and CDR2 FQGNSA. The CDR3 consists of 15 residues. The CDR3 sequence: CASSSPDRGRYEQYF. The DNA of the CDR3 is TGTGCCAGCAGCTCTCCGGACAGGGGGCGATACGAGCAGTACTTC.

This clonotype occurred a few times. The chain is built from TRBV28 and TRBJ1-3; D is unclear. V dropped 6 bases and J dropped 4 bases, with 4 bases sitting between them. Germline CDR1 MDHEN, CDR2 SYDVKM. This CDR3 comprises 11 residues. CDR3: CASRIGNTIYF. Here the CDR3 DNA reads TGTGCCAGCAGGATCGGAAACACCATATATTTT.

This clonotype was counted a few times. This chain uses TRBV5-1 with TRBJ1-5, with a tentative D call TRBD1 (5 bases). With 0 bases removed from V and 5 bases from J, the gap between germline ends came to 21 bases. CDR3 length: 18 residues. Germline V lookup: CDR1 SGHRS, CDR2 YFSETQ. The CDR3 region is CASSLGGAGSLGDQPQHF. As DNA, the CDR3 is TGCGCCAGCAGCTTGGGGGGCGCAGGGTCATTGGGGGATCAGCCCCAGCATTTT.

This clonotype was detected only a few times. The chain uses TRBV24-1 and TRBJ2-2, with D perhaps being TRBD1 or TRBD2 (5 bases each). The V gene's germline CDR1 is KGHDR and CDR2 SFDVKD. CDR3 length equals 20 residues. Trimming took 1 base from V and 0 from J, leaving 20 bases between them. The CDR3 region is CATSDFLGAQSHSNTGELFF. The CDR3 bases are TGTGCCACCAGTGATTTCCTCGGGGCACAATCCCACTCGAACACCGGGGAGCTGTTTTTT.

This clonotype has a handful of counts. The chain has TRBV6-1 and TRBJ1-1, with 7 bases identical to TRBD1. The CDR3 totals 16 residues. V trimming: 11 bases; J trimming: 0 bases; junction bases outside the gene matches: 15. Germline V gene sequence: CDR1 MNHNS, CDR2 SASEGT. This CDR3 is CASSKGAWRMNTEAFF. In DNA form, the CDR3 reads TGTGCCTCCTCAAAGGGGGCATGGAGGATGAACACTGAAGCTTTCTTT.

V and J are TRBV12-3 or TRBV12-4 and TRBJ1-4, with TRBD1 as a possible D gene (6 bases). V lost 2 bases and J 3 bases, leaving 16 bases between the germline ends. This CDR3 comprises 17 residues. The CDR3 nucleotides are TGTGCCAGCAGTTTAAGCCCCCGAACAGGGCCTAATGAAAAACTGTTTTTT. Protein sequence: CASSLSPRTGPNEKLFF.

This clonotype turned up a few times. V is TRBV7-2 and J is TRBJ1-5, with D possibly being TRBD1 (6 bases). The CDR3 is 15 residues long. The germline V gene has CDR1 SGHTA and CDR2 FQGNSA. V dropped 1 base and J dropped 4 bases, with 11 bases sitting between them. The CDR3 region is CASSLVRQGNQPQHF. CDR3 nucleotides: TGTGCCAGCAGCTTAGTTCGTCAGGGGAATCAGCCCCAGCATTTT.

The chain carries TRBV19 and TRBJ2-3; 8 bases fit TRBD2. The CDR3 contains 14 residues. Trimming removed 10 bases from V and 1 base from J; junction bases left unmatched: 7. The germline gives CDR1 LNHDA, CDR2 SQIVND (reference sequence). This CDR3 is CATRKAGGTDTQYF. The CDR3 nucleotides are TGTGCCACTAGAAAAGCGGGAGGCACAGATACGCAGTATTTT.

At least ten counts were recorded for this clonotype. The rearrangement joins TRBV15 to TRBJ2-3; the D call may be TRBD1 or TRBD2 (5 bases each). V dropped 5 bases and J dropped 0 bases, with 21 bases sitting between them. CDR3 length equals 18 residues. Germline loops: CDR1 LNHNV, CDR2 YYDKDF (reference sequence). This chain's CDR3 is CATSEGTAGTPSTDTQYF. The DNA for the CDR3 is TGTGCCACCAGCGAGGGAACGGCAGGGACCCCTAGCACAGATACGCAGTATTTT.

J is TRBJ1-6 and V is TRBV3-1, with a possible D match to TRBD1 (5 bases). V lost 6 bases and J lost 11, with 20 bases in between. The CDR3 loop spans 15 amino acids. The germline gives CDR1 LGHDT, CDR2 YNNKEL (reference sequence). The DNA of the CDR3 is TGTGCCAGCAGTCACCGGGACGTAGGGTGGGCACCCCTCCACTTT. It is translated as CASSHRDVGWAPLHF.

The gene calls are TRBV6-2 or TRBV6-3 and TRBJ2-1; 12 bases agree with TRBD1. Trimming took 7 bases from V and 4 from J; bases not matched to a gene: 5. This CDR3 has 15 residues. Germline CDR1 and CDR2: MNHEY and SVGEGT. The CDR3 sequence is CASTRDRGLYNEQFF. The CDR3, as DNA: TGTGCCAGCACAAGGGACAGGGGGCTTTACAATGAGCAGTTCTTC.

The DNA for the CDR3 is TGTGCCAGCAGGGGGACAGGGTTTGGCATTCAGTACTTC. Its translation is CASRGTGFGIQYF. The chain employs TRBV12-3 or TRBV12-4 and TRBJ2-4; 9 bases map to TRBD1. The CDR3 totals 13 residues. V lost 6 bases and J lost 9; bases outside the gene matches: 6.

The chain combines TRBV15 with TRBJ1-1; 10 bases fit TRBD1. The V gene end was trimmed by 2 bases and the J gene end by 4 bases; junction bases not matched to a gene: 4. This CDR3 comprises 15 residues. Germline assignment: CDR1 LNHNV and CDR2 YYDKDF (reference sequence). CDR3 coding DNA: TGTGCCACCAGCAGACTCGGACAGGGGGGCACTGAAGCTTTCTTT. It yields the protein CATSRLGQGGTEAFF.

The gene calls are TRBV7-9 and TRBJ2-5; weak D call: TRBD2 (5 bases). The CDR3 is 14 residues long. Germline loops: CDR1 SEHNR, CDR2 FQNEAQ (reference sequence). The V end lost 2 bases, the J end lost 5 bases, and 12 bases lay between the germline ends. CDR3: CASSLRLIEETQYF. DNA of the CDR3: TGTGCCAGCAGCTTACGACTAATCGAGGAGACCCAGTACTTC.